This T cell receptor (beta chain) originates from a study of T cells in Graves' hyperthyroidism and ophthalmopathy. CDR3 length: 18 residues. Germline V gene sequence: CDR1 MNHEY, CDR2 SVGEGT. The V end lost 6 bases, the J end lost 1 base, and 24 bases lay between the germline ends. This clonotype was seen at least ten times. TCR beta CDR3 regions were amplified from RNA transcripts. HTBI primers were employed in a first-round RT-PCR of the TCR CDR3. In TCRdb, the multiplex PCR reads were re-called with MiXCR into one record per CDR3 protein. The data show under 650,000 distinct CDR3 sequences, around 16% seen once.

The sequenced sample was blood. The rearrangement uses TRBV6-2 or TRBV6-3 and TRBJ1-2, with TRBD1 as a possible D gene (6 bases). The source is a woman aged 25 to 39 with Graves' hyperthyroidism. The CDR3 here is CASRPLRLDRNRNYGYTF. The CDR3, as DNA: TGTGCCAGCAGACCACTCCGACTTGACAGGAACCGTAACTATGGCTACACCTTC.